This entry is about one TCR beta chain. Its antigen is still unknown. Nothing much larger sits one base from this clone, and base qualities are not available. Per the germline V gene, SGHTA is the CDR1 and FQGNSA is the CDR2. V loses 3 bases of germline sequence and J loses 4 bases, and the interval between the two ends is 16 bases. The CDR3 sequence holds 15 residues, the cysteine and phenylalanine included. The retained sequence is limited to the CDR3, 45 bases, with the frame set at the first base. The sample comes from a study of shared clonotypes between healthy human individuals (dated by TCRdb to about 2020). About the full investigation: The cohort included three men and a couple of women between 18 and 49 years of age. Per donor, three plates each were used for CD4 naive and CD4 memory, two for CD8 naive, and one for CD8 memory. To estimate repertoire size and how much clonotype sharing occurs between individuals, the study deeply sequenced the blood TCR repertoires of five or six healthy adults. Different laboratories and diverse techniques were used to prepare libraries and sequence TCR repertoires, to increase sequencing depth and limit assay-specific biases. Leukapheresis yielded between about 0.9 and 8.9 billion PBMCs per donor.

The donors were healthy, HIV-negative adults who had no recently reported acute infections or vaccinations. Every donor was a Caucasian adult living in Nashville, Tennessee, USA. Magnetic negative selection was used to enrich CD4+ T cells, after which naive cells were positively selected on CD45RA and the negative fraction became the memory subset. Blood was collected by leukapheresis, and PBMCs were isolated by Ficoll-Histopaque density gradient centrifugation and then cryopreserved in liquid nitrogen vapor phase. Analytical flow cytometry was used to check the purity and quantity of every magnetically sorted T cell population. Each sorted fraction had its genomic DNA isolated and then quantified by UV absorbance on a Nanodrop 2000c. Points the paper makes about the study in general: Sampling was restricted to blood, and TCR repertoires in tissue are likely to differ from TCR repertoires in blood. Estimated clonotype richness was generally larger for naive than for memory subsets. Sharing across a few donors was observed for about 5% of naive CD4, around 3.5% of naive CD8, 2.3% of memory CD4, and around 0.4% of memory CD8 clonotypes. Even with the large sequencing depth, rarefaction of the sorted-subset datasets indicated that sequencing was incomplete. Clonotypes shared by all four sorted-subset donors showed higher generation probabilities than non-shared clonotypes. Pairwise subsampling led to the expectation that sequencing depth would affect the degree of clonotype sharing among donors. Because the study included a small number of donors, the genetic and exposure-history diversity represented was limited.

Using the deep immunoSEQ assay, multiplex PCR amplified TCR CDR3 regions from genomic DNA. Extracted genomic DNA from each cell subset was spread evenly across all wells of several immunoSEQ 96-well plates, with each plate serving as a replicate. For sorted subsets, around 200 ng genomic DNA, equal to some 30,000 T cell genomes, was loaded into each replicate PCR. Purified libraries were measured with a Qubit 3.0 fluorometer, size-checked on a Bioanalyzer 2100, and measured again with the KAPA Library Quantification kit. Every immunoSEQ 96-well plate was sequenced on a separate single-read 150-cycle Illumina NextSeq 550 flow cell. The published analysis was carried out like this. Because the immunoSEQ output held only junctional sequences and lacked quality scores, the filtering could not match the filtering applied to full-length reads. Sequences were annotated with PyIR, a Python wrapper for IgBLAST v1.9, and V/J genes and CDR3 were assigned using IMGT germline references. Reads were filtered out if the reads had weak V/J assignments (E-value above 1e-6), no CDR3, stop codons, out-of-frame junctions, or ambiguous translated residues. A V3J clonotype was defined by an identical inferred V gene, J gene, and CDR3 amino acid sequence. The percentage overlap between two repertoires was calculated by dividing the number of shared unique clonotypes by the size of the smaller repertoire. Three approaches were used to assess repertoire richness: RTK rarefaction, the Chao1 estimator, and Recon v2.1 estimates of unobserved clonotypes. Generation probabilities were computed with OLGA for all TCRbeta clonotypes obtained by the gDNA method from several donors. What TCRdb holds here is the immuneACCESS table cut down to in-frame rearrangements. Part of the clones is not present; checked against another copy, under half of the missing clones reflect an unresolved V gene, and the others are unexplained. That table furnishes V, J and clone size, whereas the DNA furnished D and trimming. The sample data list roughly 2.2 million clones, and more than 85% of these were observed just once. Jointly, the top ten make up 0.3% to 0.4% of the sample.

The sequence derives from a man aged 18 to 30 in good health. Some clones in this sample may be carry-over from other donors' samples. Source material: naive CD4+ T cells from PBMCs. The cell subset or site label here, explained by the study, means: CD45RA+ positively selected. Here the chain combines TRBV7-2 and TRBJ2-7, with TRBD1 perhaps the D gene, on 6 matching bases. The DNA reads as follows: TGTGCCAGCAGCTTGACAGGTCCTGGGGGATACGAGCAGTACTTC. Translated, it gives CASSLTGPGGYEQYF.